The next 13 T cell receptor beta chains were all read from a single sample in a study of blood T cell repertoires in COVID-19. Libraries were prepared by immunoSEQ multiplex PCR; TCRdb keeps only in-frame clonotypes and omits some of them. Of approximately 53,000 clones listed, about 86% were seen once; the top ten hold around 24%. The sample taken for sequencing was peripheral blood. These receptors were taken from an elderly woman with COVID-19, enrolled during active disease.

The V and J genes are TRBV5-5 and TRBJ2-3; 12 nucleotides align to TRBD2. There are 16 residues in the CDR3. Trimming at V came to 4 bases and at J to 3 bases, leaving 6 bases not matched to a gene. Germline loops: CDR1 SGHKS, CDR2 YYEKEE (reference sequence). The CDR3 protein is CASSPLGLAGTDTQYF. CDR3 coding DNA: TGTGCCAGCAGCCCATTGGGACTAGCGGGTACAGATACGCAGTATTTT.

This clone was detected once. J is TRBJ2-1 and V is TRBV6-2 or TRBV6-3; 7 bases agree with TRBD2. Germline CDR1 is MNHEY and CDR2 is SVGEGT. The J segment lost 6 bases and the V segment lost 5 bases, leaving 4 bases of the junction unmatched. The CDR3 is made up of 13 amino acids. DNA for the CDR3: TGTGCCAGCAGTCTGAGGACTAGCAATGAGCAGTTCTTC. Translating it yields CASSLRTSNEQFF.

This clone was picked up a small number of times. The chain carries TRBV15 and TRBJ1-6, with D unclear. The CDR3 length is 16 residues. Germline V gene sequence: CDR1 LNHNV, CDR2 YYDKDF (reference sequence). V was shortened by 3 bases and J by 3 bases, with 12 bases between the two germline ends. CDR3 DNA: TGTGCCACCAGCAGTACTCAGAGCGGCTATAATTCACCCCTCCACTTT. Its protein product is CATSSTQSGYNSPLHF.

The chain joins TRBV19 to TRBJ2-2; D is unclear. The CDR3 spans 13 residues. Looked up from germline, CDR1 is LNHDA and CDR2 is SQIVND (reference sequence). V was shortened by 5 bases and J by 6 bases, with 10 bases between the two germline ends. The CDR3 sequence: CASSVRSAGELFF. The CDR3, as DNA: TGTGCCAGTAGTGTTCGCTCGGCCGGGGAGCTGTTTTTT.

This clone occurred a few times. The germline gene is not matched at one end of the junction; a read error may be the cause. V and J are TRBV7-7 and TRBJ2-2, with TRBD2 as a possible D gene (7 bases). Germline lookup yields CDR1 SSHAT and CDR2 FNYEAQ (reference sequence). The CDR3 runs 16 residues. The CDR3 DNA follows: TGTGCTAGCAGCCCTGGAGGGGGGGCGAACACCGGGGAGCTGTTTTTT. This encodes CASSPGGGANTGELFF.

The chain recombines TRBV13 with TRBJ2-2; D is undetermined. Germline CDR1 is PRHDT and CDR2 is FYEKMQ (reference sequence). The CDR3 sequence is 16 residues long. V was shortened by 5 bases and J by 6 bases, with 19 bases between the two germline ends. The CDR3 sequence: CASSKVAGSPPGELFF. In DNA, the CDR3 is TGTGCCAGCAGCAAAGTGGCAGGTTCTCCCCCCGGGGAGCTGTTTTTT.

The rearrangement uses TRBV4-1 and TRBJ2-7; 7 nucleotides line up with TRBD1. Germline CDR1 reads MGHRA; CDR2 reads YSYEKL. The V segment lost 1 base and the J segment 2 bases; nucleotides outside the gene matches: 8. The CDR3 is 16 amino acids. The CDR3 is CASSQVTGVQAYEQYF. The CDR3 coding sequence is TGCGCCAGCAGCCAAGTCACAGGGGTTCAGGCCTACGAGCAGTACTTC.

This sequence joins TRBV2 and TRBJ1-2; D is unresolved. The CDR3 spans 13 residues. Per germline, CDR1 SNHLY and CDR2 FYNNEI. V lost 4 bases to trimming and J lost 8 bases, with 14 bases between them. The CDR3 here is CASSGPGFRGYTF. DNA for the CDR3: TGTGCCAGCAGTGGTCCGGGTTTTCGAGGCTACACCTTC.

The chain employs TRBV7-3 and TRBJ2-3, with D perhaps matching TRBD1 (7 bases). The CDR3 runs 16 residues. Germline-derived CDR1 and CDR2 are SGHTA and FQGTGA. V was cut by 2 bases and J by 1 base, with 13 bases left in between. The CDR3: CASSLGGGVGTDTQYF. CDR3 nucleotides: TGTGCCAGCAGCTTAGGAGGGGGCGTTGGCACAGATACGCAGTATTTT. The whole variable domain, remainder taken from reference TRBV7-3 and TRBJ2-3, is GAGVSQTPSNKVTEKGKYVELRCDPISGHTALYWYRQSLGQGPEFLIYFQGTGAADDSGLPNDRFFAVRPEGSVSTLKIQRTERGDSAVYLCASSLGGGVGTDTQYFGPGTRLTVL.

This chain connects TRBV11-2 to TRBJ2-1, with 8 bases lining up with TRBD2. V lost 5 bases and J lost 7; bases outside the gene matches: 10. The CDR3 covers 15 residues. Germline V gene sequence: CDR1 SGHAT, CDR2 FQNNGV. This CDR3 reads CASSLGGTRRNEQFF. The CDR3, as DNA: TGTGCCAGCAGCCTCGGGGGGACTAGGAGGAATGAGCAGTTCTTC. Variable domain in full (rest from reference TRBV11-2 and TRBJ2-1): EAGVAQSPRYKIIEKRQSVAFWCNPISGHATLYWYQQILGQGPKLLIQFQNNGVVDDSQLPKDRFSAERLKGVDSTLKIQPAKLEDSAVYLCASSLGGTRRNEQFFGPGTRLTVL.

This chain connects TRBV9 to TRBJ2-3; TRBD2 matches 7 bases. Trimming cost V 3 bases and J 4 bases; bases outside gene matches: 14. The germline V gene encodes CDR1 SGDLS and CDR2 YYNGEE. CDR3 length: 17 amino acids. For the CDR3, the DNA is TGTGCCAGCAGCGCCCCACGTGGGAGGGCAAATTCAGATACGCAGTATTTT. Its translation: CASSAPRGRANSDTQYF.

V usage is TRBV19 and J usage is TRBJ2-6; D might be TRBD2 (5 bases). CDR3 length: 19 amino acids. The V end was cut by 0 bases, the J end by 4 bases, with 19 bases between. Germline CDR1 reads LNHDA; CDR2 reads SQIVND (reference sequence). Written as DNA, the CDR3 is TGTGCCAGTAGTATAGATGTTATAGCGCCGTCGGGGGGGGCCAACGTCCTGACTTTC. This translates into CASSIDVIAPSGGANVLTF.

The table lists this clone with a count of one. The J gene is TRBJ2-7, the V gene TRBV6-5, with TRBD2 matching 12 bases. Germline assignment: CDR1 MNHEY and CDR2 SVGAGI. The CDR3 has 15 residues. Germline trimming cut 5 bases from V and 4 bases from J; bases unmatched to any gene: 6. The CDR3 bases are TGTGCCAGCAGTCAACTAGCGGGAGGAACGTACGAGCAGTACTTC. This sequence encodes CASSQLAGGTYEQYF.